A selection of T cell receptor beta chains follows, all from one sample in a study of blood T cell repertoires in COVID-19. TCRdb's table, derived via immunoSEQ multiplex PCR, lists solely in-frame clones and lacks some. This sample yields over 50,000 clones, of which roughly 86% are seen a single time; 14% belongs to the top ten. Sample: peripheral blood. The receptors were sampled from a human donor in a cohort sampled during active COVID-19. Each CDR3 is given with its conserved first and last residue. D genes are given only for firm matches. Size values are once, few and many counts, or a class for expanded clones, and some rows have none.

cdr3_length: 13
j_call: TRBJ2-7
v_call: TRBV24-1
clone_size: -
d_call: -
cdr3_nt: TGTGCCACCAGTGGTCGGCAGGGCCACGAGCAGTACTTC
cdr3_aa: CATSGRQGHEQYF

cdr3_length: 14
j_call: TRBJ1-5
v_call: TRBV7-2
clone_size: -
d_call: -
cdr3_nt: TGTGCCAGCAGCTCCGGGGGGCGCAATCAGCCCCAGCATTTT
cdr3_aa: CASSSGGRNQPQHF

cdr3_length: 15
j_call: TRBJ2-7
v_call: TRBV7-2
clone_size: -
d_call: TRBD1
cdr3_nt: TGTGCCAGCAGCGTGGGACAGGGGATCGGCTACGAGCAGTACTTC
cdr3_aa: CASSVGQGIGYEQYF

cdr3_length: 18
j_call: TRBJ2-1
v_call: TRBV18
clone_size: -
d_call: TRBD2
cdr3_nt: TGTGCCAGCTCACCGTCGAGGACTAGCGGGATCCTCCCCCATGAGCAGTTCTTC
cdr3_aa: CASSPSRTSGILPHEQFF

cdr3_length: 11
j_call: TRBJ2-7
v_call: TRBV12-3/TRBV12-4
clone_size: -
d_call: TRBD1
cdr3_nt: TGTGCCAGCACCCACAGGGGCGAGCAGTACTTC
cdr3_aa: CASTHRGEQYF

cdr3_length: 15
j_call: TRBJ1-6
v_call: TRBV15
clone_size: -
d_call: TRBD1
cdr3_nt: TGTGCCACCAGCAGAGAGGGACAGGGTTTGGCACCCCTCCACTTT
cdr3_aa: CATSREGQGLAPLHF

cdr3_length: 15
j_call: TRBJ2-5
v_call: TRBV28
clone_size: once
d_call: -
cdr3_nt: TGTGCCAGCAGTTTACTCCAACCCCGAAAAGCGGCCCAGTACTTC
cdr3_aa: CASSLLQPRKAAQYF

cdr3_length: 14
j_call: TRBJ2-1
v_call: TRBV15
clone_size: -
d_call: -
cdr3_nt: TGTGCCACCAGCAGAGATCGGGGACTCGGTGAGCAGTTCTTC
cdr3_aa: CATSRDRGLGEQFF

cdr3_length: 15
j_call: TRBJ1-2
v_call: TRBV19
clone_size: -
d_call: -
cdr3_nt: TGTGCCAGTAGTAGGGCCCTCGGACAGACCTATGGCTACACCTTC
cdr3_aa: CASSRALGQTYGYTF

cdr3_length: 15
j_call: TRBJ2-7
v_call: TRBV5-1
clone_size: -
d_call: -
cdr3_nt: TGCGCCAGCAGCTTGGCAAGCGTACCTACTTACGAGCAGTACTTC
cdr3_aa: CASSLASVPTYEQYF

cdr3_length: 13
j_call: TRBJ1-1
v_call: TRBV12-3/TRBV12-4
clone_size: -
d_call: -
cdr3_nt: TGTGCCAGCACCCCGAGGTGGAACACTGAAGCTTTCTTT
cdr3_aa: CASTPRWNTEAFF

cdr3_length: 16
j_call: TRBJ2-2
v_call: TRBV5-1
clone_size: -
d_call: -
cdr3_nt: TGCGCCAGCACGTCTTTTGCGGGGACGAACACCGGGGAGCTGTTTTTT
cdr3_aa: CASTSFAGTNTGELFF

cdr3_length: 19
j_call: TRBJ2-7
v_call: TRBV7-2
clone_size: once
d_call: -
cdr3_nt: TGTGCCAGCAGCTTAAAGGGGGGGTTGGGCTCAGGGGCCGGTTACGAGCAGTACTTC
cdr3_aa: CASSLKGGLGSGAGYEQYF

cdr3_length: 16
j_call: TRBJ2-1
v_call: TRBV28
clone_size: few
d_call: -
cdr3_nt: TGTGCCAGCAGTGGCCTGGGGGCCCGCTCCTACAATGAGCAGTTCTTC
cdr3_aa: CASSGLGARSYNEQFF

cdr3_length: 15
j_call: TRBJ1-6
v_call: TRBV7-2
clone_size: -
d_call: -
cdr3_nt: TGTGCCAGCAGCGGCAACGGGAGGAGTAATTCACCCCTCCACTTT
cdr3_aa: CASSGNGRSNSPLHF

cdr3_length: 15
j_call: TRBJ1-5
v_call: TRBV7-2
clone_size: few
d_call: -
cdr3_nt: TGTGCCAGCAGCCTGGGGTCGGGGGGACGACAGCCCCAGCATTTT
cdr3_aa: CASSLGSGGRQPQHF

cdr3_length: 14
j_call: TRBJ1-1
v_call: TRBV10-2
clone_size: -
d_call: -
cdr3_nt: TGCGCCAGCAGTGAGTCCGGCGGCAGAACTGAAGCTTTCTTT
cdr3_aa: CASSESGGRTEAFF

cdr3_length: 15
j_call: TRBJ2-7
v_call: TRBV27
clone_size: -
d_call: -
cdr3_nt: TGTGCCAGCAGTCTCTGGACAGGAGGGGGTTACGAGCAGTACTTC
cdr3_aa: CASSLWTGGGYEQYF

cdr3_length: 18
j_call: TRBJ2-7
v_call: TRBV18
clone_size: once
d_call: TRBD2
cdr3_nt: TGTGCCAGCTCCCCTACCCCTGTCTCCCTAGCGGGAGCCTACGAGCAGTACTTC
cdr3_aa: CASSPTPVSLAGAYEQYF

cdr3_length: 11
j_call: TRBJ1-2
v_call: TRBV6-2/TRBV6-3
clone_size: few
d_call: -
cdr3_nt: TGTGCCAGCAGTTACAGGGGCAGCTACACCTTC
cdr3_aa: CASSYRGSYTF

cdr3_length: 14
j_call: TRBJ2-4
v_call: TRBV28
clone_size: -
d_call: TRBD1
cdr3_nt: TGTGCCAGCAGTTTATGGGACAGGGCCGGCATTCAGTACTTC
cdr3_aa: CASSLWDRAGIQYF

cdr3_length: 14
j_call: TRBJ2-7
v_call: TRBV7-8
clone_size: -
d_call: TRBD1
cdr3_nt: TGTGCCAGCAGCCCTGGGACAGGGAGGAACGAGCAGTACTTC
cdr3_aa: CASSPGTGRNEQYF

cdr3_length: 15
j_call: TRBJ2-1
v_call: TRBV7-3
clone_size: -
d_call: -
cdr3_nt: TGTGCCAGCAGCCCCCGCCCCGGGTCTCAAAATGAGCAGTTCTTC
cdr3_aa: CASSPRPGSQNEQFF

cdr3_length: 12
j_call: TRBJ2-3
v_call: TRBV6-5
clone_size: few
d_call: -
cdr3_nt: TGTGCCAGCAGTCCTCAGACAGATACGCAGTATTTT
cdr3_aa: CASSPQTDTQYF

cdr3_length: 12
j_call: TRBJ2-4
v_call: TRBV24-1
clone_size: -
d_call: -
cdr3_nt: TGTGCCACCAGTGATCCCCGAAACATTCAGTACTTC
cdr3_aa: CATSDPRNIQYF

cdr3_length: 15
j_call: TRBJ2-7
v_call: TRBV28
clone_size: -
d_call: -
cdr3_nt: TGTGCCAGCAGTGGAGGGGGCGCAGCAGTCTACGAGCAGTACTTC
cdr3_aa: CASSGGGAAVYEQYF

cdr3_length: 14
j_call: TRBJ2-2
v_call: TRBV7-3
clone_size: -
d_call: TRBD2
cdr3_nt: TGTGCCAGCACGAGCGGGAGGGGCGCCGGGGAGCTGTTTTTT
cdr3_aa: CASTSGRGAGELFF

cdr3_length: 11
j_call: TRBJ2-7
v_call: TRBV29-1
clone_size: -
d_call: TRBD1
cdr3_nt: TGCAGCGGATCTAACCGGGACAGACAGTACTTC
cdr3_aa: CSGSNRDRQYF

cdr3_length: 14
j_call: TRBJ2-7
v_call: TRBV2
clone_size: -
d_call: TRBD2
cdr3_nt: TGTGCCAGCAGTCGGACTAGCGGGACCTACGAGCAGTACTTC
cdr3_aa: CASSRTSGTYEQYF

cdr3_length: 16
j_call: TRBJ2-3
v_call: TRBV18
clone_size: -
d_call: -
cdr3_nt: TGTGCCAGCTCACCCAGACTTGTCCTTTCTGCAGATACGCAGTATTTT
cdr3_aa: CASSPRLVLSADTQYF

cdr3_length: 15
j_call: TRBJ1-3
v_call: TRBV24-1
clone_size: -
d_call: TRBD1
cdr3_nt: TGTGCCACCAGAGCAACAGGGGATCCTGGAAACACCATATATTTT
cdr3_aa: CATRATGDPGNTIYF

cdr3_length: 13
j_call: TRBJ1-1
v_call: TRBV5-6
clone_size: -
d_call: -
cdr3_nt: TGTGCCAGCAGCTTGGGCAGGGTAGCTGAAGCTTTCTTT
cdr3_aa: CASSLGRVAEAFF

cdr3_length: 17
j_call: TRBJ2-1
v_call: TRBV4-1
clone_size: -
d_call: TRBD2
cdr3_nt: TGCGCCAGCAGCCAAGATGACCGGACTAGCTGGTACAATGAGCAGTTCTTC
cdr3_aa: CASSQDDRTSWYNEQFF

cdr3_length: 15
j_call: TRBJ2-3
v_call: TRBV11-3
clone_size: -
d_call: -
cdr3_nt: TGTGCCAGCAGCTTAGAGGGGGCTAGCTGGGATACGCAGTATTTT
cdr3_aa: CASSLEGASWDTQYF

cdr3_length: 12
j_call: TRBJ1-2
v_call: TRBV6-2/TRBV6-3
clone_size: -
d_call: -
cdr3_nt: TGTGCCAGCAGTTCGACAGACTATGGCTACACCTTC
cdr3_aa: CASSSTDYGYTF

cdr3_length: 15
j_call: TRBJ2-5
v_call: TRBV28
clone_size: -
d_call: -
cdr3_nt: TGTGCCAGCAGTTTCTTCAGACAGGCCCAAGAGACCCAGTACTTC
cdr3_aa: CASSFFRQAQETQYF

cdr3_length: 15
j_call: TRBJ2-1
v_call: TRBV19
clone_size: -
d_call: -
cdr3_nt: TGTGCCAGTCGTCAGTCGGGGGGCCCATACAATGAGCAGTTCTTC
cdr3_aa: CASRQSGGPYNEQFF

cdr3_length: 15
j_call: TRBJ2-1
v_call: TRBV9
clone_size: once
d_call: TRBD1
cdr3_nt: TGTGCCAGCAGCGTGGGGACAGGCATCGTCAATGAGCAGTTCTTC
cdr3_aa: CASSVGTGIVNEQFF

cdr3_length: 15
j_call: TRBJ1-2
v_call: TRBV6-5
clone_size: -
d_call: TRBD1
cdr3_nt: TGTGCCAGCAGCTTCCGGGACAGGGGGCTGAGTGGCTACACCTTC
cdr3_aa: CASSFRDRGLSGYTF

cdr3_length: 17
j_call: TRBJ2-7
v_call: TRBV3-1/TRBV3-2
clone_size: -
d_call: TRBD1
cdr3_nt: TGTGCCAGCAGCCAAGATTCCCCCAGACAGGGGGGGTACGAGCAGTACTTC
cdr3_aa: CASSQDSPRQGGYEQYF

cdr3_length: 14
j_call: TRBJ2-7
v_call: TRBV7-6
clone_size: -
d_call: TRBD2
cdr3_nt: TGTGCCAGCAGCCTCCAAGCGGGAGTCTACGAGCAGTACTTC
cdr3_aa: CASSLQAGVYEQYF

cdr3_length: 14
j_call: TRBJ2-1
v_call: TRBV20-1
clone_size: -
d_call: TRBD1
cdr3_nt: TGCAGTGCTAGTCTCGTCAGGGGGCGCGATGAGCAGTTCTTC
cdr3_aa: CSASLVRGRDEQFF

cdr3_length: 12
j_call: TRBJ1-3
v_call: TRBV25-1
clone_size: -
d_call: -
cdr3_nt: TGTGCCAGCAGTCAATCTGGAAACACCATATATTTT
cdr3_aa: CASSQSGNTIYF

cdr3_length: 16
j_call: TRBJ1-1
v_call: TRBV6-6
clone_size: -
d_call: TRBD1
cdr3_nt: TGTGCCAGCAGTTCCCCCACCCGACAGGGGAACACTGAAGCTTTCTTT
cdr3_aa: CASSSPTRQGNTEAFF

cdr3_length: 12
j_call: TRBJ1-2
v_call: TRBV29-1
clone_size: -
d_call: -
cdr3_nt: TGCAGCGCCGAGACAGGCCCCTATGGCTACACCTTC
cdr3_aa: CSAETGPYGYTF

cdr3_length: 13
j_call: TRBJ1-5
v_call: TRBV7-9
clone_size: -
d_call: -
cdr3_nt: TGTGCCAGCAGCTTACGGGACAATCAGCCCCAGCATTTT
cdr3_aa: CASSLRDNQPQHF

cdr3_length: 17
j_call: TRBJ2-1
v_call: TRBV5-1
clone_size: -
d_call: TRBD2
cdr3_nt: TGCGCCAGCAGCCCGGGATCCCTAGCGGGAGGAGGCGATGAGCAGTTCTTC
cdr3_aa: CASSPGSLAGGGDEQFF

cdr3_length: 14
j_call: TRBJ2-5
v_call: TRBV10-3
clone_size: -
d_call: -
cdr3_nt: TGTGCCATCAGTGTCGGGACTGGAGGGGAGACCCAGTACTTC
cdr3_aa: CAISVGTGGETQYF

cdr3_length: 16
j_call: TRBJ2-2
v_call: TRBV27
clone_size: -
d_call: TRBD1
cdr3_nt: TGTGCCAGTAATTCGCCCGGGACAGGGGTCACCGGGGAGCTGTTTTTT
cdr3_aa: CASNSPGTGVTGELFF

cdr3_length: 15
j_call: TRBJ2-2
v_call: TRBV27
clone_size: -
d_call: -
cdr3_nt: TGTGCCAGCCGTCTAGTCAGCGGATGGACCGGGGAGCTGTTTTTT
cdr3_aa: CASRLVSGWTGELFF

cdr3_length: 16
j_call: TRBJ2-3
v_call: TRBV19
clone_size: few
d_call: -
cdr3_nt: TGTGCCAGTAGGGGCGGGGTGACTACGCTCACAGATACGCAGTATTTT
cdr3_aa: CASRGGVTTLTDTQYF

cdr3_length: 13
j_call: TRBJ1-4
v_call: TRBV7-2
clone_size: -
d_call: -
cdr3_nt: TGTGCCAGCAGGACTTATTTGGATGAAAAACTGTTTTTT
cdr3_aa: CASRTYLDEKLFF

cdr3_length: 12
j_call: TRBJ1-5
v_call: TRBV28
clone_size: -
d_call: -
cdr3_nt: TGTGCCAGCCGCGAAGGCAATCAGCCCCAGCATTTT
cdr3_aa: CASREGNQPQHF